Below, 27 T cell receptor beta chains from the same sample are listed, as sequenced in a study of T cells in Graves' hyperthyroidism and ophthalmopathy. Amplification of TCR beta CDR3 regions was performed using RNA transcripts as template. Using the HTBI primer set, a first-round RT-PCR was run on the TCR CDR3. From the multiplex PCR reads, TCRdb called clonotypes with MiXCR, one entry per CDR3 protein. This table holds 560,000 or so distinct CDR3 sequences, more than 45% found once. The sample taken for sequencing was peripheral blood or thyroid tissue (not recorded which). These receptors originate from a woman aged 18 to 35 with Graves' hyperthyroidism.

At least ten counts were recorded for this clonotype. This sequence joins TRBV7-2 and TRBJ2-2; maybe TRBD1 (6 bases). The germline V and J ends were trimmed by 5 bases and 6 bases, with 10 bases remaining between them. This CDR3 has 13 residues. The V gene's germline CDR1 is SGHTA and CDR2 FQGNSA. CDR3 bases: TGTGCCAGCAGCACGCGGACAGCCGGGGAGCTGTTTTTT. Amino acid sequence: CASSTRTAGELFF.

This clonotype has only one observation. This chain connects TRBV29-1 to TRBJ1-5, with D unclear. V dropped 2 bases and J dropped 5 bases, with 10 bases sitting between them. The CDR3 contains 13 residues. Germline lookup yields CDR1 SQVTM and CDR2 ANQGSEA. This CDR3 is CSVEIAAYQPQHF. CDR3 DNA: TGCAGCGTTGAAATAGCGGCCTATCAGCCCCAGCATTTT.

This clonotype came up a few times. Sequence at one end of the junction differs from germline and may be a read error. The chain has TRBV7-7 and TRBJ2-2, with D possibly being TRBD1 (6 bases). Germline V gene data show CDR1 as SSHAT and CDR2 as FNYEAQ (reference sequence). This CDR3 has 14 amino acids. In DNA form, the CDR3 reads TGTGCTAGCAGCCCCACAGGGCACACCGGGGAGCTGTTTTTT. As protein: CASSPTGHTGELFF.

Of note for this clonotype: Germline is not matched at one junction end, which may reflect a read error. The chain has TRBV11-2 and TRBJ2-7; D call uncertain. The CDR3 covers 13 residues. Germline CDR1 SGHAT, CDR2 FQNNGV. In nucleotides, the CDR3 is TGTGCCGGCAGCCCGTGGCCCCCTTACGAGCAGTACTTC. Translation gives CAGSPWPPYEQYF.

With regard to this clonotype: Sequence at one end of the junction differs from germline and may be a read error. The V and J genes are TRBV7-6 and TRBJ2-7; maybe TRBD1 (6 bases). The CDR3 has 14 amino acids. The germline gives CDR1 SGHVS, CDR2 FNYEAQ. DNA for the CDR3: TGCGCCAGCAGCCAAGATCTGGGGGCTTACGAGCAGTACTTC. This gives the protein CASSQDLGAYEQYF.

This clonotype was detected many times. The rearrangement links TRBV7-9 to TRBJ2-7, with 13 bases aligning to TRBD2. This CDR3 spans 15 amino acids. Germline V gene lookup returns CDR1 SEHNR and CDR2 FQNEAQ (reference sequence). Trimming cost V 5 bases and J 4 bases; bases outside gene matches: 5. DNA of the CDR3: TGTGCCAGCAGCAAGGGACTAGCGGGGACTTACGAGCAGTACTTC. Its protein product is CASSKGLAGTYEQYF.

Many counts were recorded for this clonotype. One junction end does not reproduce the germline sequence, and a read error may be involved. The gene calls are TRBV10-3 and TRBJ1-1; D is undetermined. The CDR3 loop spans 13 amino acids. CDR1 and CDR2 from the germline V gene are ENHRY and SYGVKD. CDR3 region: CASSEKGSTEAFF. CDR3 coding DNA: TGTGCCAGCAGTGAAAAGGGCAGCACTGAAGCTTTCTTT.

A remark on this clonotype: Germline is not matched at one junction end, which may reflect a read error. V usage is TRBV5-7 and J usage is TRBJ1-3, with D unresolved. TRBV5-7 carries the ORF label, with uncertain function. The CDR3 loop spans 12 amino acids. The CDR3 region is CGGPGIGNTIYF. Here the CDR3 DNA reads TGCGGCGGGCCTGGAATTGGAAACACCATATATTTT.

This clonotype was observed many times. The CDR3 sequence is CAISEEGRGGYTF. The CDR3 DNA sequence: TGTGCCATCAGTGAGGAGGGACGGGGCGGCTACACCTTC. The chain uses TRBV10-3 and TRBJ1-2; weak D call: TRBD1 (5 bases). The CDR3 consists of 13 residues. Germline-derived CDR1 and CDR2 are ENHRY and SYGVKD. V lost 2 bases, J lost 8 bases, and 12 bases lay in between.

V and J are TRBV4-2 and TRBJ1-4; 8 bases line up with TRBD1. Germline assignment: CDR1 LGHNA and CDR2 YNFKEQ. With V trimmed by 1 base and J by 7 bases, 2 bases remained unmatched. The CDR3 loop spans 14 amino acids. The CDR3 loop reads CASSQGQGSEKLFF. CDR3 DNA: TGTGCCAGCAGCCAAGGACAGGGGAGTGAAAAACTGTTTTTT.

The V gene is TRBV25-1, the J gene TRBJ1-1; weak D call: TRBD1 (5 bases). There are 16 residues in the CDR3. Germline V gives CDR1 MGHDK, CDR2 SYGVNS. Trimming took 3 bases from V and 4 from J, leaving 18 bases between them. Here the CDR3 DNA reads TGTGCCAGCAGTGATCCTGGCCGGCGGGGGGTCACTGAAGCTTTCTTT. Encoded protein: CASSDPGRRGVTEAFF. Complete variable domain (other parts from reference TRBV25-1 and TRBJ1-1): EADIYQTPRYLVIGTGKKITLECSQTMGHDKMYWYQQDPGMELHLIHYSYGVNSTEKGDLSSESTVSRIRTEHFPLTLESARPSHTSQYLCASSDPGRRGVTEAFFGQGTRLTVV.

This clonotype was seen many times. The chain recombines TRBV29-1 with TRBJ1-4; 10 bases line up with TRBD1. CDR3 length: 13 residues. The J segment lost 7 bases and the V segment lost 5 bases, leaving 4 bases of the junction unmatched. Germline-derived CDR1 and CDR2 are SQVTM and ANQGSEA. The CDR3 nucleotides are TGCAGCGTTAGGACAGGGGGAGGTGAAAAACTGTTTTTT. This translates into CSVRTGGGEKLFF.

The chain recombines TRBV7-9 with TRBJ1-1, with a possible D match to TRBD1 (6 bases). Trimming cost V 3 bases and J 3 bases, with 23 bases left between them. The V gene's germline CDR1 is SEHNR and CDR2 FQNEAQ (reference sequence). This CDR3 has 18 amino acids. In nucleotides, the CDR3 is TGTGCCAGCAGCTTGACAGGTTTCGGAGTGGACCGTTACACTGAAGCTTTCTTT. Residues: CASSLTGFGVDRYTEAFF.

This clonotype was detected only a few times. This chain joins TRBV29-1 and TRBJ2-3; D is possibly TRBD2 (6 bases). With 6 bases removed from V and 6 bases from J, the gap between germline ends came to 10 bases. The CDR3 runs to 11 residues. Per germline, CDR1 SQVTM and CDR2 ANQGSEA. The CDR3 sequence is CSVVLADTQYF. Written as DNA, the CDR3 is TGCAGCGTAGTCCTAGCGGATACGCAGTATTTT.

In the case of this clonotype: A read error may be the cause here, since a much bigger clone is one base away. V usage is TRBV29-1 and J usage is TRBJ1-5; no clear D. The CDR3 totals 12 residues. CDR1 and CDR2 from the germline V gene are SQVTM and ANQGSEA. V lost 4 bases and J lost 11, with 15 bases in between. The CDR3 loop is CSVGDDHAAQHF. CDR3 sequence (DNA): TGCAGCGTTGGAGACGACCATGCAGCCCAGCATTTT.

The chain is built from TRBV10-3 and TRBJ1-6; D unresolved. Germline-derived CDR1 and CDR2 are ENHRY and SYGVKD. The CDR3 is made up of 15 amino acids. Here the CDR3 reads CARDGTSSYNSPLHF. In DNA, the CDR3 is TGTGCTAGAGACGGCACCAGCTCCTATAATTCACCCCTCCACTTT.

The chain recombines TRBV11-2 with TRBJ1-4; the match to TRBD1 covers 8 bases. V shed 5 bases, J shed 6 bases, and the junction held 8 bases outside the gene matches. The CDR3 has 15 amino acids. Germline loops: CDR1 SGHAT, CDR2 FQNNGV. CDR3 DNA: TGTGCCAGCAGCCTGAACTTGGGACAGGATGAAAAACTGTTTTTT. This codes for CASSLNLGQDEKLFF.

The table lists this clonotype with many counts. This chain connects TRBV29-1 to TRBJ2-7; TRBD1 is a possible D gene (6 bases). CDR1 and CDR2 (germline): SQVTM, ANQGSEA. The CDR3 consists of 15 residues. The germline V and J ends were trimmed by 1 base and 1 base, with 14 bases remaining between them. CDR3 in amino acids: CSVEARTGSSYEQYF. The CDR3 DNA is TGCAGCGTTGAAGCTAGAACAGGGTCGTCCTACGAGCAGTACTTC.

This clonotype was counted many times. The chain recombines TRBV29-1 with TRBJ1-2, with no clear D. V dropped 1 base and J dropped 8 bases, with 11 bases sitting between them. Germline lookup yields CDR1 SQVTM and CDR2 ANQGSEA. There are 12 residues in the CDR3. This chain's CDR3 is CSVEVHSLGYTF. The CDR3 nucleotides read TGCAGCGTTGAAGTTCACAGCTTAGGCTACACCTTC.

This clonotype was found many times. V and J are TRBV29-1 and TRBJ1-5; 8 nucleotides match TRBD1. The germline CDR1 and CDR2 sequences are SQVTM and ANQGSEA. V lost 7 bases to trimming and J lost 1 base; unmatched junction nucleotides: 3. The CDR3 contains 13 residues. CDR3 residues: CSAQGASNQPQHF. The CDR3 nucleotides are TGCAGCGCTCAGGGGGCGAGCAATCAGCCCCAGCATTTT.

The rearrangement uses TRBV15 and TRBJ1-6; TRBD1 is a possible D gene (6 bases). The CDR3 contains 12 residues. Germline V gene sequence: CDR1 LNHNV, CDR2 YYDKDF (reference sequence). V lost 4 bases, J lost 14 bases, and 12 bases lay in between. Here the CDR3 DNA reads TGTGCCACCAGCATGTCCAGGGGATCCCTCCACTTT. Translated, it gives CATSMSRGSLHF.

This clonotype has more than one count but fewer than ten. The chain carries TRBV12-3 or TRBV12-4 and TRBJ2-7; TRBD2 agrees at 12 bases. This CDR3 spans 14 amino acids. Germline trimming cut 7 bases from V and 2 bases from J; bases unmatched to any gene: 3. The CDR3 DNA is TGTGCCAGCACCCCTAGCGGGAGGGCCTACGAGCAGTACTTC. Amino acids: CASTPSGRAYEQYF.

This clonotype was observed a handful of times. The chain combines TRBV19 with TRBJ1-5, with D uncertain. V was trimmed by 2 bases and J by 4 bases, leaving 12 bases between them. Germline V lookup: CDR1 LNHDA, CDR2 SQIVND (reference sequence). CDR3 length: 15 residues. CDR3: CASSISGFVNQPQHF. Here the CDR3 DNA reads TGTGCCAGTAGTATAAGCGGGTTTGTGAATCAGCCCCAGCATTTT.

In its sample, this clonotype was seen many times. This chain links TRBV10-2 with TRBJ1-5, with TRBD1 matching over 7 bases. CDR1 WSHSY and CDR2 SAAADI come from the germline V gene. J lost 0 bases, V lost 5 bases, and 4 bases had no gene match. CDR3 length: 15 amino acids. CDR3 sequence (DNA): TGCGCCAGCAGTCGGACAGGCGATAGCAATCAGCCCCAGCATTTT. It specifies CASSRTGDSNQPQHF.

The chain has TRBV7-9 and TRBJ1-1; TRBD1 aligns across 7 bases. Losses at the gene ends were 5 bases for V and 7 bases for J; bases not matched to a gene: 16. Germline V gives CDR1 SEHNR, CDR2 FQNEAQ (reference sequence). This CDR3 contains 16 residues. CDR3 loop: CASSQEPLTGYGEAFF. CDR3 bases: TGTGCCAGCAGCCAAGAACCGTTGACAGGGTACGGTGAAGCTTTCTTT.

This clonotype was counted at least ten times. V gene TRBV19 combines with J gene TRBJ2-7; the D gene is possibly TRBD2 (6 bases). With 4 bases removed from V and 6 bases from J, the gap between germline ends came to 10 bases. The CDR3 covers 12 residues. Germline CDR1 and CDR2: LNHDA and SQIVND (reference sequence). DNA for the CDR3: TGTGCCAGTAGTAGCGGAGGGGTCGAGCAGTACTTC. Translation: CASSSGGVEQYF.

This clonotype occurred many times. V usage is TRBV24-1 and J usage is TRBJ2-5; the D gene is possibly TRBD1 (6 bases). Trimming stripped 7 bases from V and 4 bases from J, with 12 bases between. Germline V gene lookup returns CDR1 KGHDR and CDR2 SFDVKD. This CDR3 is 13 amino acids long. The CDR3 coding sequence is TGTGCCACCAGACAGGGAGTTGGAGAGACCCAGTACTTC. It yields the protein CATRQGVGETQYF.